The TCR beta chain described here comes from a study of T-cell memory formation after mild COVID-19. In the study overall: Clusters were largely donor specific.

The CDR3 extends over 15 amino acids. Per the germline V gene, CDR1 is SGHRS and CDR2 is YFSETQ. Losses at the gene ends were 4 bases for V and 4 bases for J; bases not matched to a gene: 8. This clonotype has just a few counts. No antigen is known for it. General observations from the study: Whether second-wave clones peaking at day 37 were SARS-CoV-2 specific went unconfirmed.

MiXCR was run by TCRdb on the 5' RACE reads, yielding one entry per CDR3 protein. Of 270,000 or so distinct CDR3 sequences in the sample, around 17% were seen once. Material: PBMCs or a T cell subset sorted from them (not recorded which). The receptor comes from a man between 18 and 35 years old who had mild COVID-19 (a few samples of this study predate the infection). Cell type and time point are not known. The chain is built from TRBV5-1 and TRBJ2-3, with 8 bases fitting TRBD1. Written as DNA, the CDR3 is TGCGCCAGCAGCCTTAGGACAGGGTCAGCAGATACGCAGTATTTT. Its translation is CASSLRTGSADTQYF.